Below, 17 T cell receptor beta chains from the same sample are listed, as sequenced in a study of molecular identifiers for immune sequencing clone quantification. Each CDR3 protein is one row after TCRdb ran MiXCR on the PCR reads. The sample yields about 40,000 distinct CDR3 sequences, approximately 24% seen once. The sample was naive CD8+ T cells from blood, with Jurkat cell RNA spiked in. Subset defined: FACS-sorted CD8+CD4-CCR7+CD45RA+ naive T cells. Source of these receptors: a human donor in good health. Some libraries in this study had Jurkat cell RNA spiked in.

The V call is TRBV28, the J call TRBJ2-5, with 12 nucleotides matching TRBD2. The CDR3 spans 19 residues. V trimming: 4 bases; J trimming: 0 bases; junction bases outside the gene matches: 12. Germline CDR1 is MDHEN and CDR2 is SYDVKM. CDR3 bases: TGTGCCAGCAGTTCCCTTGTTCTAGCGGGGGGGGAGTACCAAGAGACCCAGTACTTC. Protein product: CASSSLVLAGGEYQETQYF. The full variable domain, with the rest looked up from reference TRBV28 and TRBJ2-5, is DVKVTQSSRYLVKRTGEKVFLECVQDMDHENMFWYRQDPGLGLRLIYFSYDVKMKEKGDIPEGYSVSREKKERFSLILESASTNQTSMYLCASSSLVLAGGEYQETQYFGPGTRLLVL.

Points on this clonotype: A much larger clone differs from this one at a single base, so this may be a read error. V is TRBV6-4 and J is TRBJ1-5; no clear D. CDR1 and CDR2 from the germline V gene are MRHNA and SNTAGT. The CDR3 totals 15 residues. CDR3 bases: TGTGCCACTCCTTTCACATGGTTTAGCAATCAGCCCCAGCAGTTT. It encodes CATPFTWFSNQPQQF.

In the case of this clonotype: With a much larger clone just one base away, this may be a read error. This is likely a read error, given that the CDR3 carries no conserved phenylalanine or tryptophan at its end. The V call is TRBV28, the J call TRBJ1-5; D unclear. The CDR3 is 14 residues long. V was trimmed by 5 bases and J by 7 bases, leaving 15 bases between them. In germline, CDR1 is MDHEN, CDR2 SYDVKM. The CDR3 coding sequence is TGTGCCAGCAGTCTTATAAGCTCGGGGCAGCCCCAGCATCTT. Translated: CASSLISSGQPQHL.

Remarks on this clonotype: At one of its ends the junction is not consistent with the germline gene, which may arise from a read error. The chain couples TRBV4-3 to TRBJ2-7; tentative D call: TRBD2 (6 bases). CDR3 size: 13 residues. Germline assignment: CDR1 LGHNA and CDR2 YSLEER. The DNA for the CDR3 is TGCGGCAGCAGCCAAGCGCGGGGATACGAGCAGTACTTC. Translating gives CGSSQARGYEQYF.

This clonotype was counted ten times or more. The chain combines TRBV4-2 with TRBJ2-7, with TRBD2 identical over 9 bases. In germline, CDR1 is LGHNA, CDR2 YNFKEQ. The CDR3 runs to 15 residues. The ends lost 5 bases at V and 1 base at J; junction bases unmatched: 6. CDR3 DNA: TGTGCCAGCAGCGGGGAGCTAGCGGGGTCCTACGAGCAGTACTTC. As protein: CASSGELAGSYEQYF.

There are many counts of this clonotype. The chain carries TRBV20-1 and TRBJ1-5; TRBD1 matches 8 bases. The CDR3 sequence is 14 residues long. Losses at the gene ends were 1 base for V and 4 bases for J; bases not matched to a gene: 3. Germline V gene sequence: CDR1 DFQATT, CDR2 SNEGSKA (reference sequence). CDR3 in DNA: TGCAGTGCTAGAGGGACAGGGCTGAATCAGCCCCAGCATTTT. Its protein product is CSARGTGLNQPQHF.

Comments on this clonotype: This may be a read error: a much more frequent sequence differs by one nucleotide. The rearrangement uses TRBV4-1 and TRBJ2-6; no clear D gene. The CDR3 consists of 14 residues. Trimming took 1 base from V and 2 from J, leaving 3 bases between them. Germline assignment: CDR1 MGHRA and CDR2 YSYEKL. The CDR3 region has the DNA TGCGCCAGCAGCCAAGTAGCTGGGGCCAACGTCCTGACTTTC. Translation gives CASSQVAGANVLTF.

In its sample, this clonotype was seen a few times. One junction end disagrees with the germline gene, perhaps due to a read error. The chain uses TRBV20-1 and TRBJ2-3, with 12 bases identical to TRBD2. The CDR3 extends over 17 amino acids. Germline V CDR1 and CDR2: DFQATT, SNEGSKA (reference sequence). CDR3 nucleotides: TGCAGTGCTAGAGGGCTAGCGGGGGGGCTAAGCACAGGTACGCAGTATTTT. Residues: CSARGLAGGLSTGTQYF.

In this sample, this clonotype turned up many times. The chain uses TRBV6-1 and TRBJ2-2, with a weak D call TRBD1 (5 bases). The CDR3 is 13 amino acids. V lost 7 bases and J lost 4, with 10 bases in between. Germline CDR1 and CDR2: MNHNS and SASEGT. The chain's CDR3 is CASTYRSTGELFF. Written as DNA, the CDR3 is TGTGCCAGCACCTACAGGTCCACCGGGGAGCTGTTTTTT.

This clonotype was seen only a few times. The chain recombines TRBV29-1 with TRBJ2-7; 9 bases are a match to TRBD1. Germline V lookup: CDR1 SQVTM, CDR2 ANQGSEA. This CDR3 has 12 residues. The junction had 10 bases not matched to a gene; V was cut back by 7 bases and J by 9 bases. The CDR3 spells CSASLPTGGQYF. The CDR3 DNA is TGCAGCGCCTCCCTCCCGACAGGGGGGCAGTACTTC.

Remarks on this clonotype: Being one base from a much bigger clone, this may be a read error. As the CDR3 is not closed by the conserved phenylalanine or tryptophan, this likely results from a read error. The V gene is TRBV7-2, the J gene TRBJ2-2, with 12 bases that match TRBD1. The germline V gene encodes CDR1 SGHTA and CDR2 FQGNSA. Trimming cost V 4 bases and J 6 bases; bases outside gene matches: 6. The CDR3 totals 16 residues. The CDR3 DNA reads TGTGCCAGCAGCTCGGGACAGGGGGCGCTTTCCGGGGAGCTGTTTTCT. Encoded protein: CASSSGQGALSGELFS.

As concerns this clonotype: A much larger clone lies one base from this, so it may be a read error. The chain employs TRBV7-6 and TRBJ2-3; no reliable D call. CDR3 length: 14 amino acids. The germline V gene encodes CDR1 SGHVS and CDR2 FNYEAQ. DNA for the CDR3: TGTGCCAGCAGCTTAGAGGCAGCCACAGATACGCCGTATTTT. Protein product: CASSLEAATDTPYF.

Notes on this clonotype: Since a much larger clone is just one base distant, this may be a read error. This rearrangement joins TRBV4-3 to TRBJ1-1, with no clear D. In germline, CDR1 is LGHNA, CDR2 YSLEER. The CDR3 spans 17 residues. In DNA form, the CDR3 reads TGCGCCAGCAGCCAAGATCCCCTTGCCGCTATGAACACTGGAGCTTTCTTT. Translating gives CASSQDPLAAMNTGAFF.

This clonotype occurred many times. This chain connects TRBV7-6 to TRBJ2-3; D possibly corresponds to TRBD1 (5 bases). The germline V and J ends were trimmed by 2 bases and 3 bases, with 9 bases remaining between them. The CDR3 totals 14 residues. Germline V gives CDR1 SGHVS, CDR2 FNYEAQ. The CDR3 nucleotides read TGTGCCAGCAGCTTACAGGGATGGACAGATACGCAGTATTTT. It encodes CASSLQGWTDTQYF.

Comment on this clonotype: A much larger clone lies one base from this, so it may be a read error. This chain connects TRBV20-1 to TRBJ2-3; a weak D match, TRBD2 (5 bases). V lost 2 bases to trimming and J lost 4 bases, with 13 bases between them. The CDR3 is 14 amino acids. Germline values: CDR1 DFQATT, CDR2 SNEGSKA (reference sequence). The CDR3 reads CSARSSRRPDTQYF. DNA of the CDR3: TGCAGTGCTAGATCTAGCCGGAGGCCAGATACGCAGTATTTT.

Ten or more counts support this clonotype. V is TRBV18 and J is TRBJ2-3; D is undetermined. V shed 2 bases and J shed 2 bases, with 5 bases lying between them. CDR3 size: 13 residues. CDR1 KGHSH and CDR2 LQKENI come from the germline V gene. CDR3 DNA sequence: TGTGCCAGCTCACCAGATGACACAGATACGCAGTATTTT. Translation gives CASSPDDTDTQYF.

This clonotype came up many times. The rearrangement links TRBV20-1 to TRBJ2-7; D is possibly TRBD2 (6 bases). The CDR3 runs to 15 residues. Looked up from germline, CDR1 is DFQATT and CDR2 is SNEGSKA (reference sequence). Trimming left V 1 base short and J 0 bases short, with 13 bases between. For the CDR3, the DNA is TGCAGTGCTAGAGTGGGGGACTCCATCTCCTACGAGCAGTACTTC. Its protein product is CSARVGDSISYEQYF.